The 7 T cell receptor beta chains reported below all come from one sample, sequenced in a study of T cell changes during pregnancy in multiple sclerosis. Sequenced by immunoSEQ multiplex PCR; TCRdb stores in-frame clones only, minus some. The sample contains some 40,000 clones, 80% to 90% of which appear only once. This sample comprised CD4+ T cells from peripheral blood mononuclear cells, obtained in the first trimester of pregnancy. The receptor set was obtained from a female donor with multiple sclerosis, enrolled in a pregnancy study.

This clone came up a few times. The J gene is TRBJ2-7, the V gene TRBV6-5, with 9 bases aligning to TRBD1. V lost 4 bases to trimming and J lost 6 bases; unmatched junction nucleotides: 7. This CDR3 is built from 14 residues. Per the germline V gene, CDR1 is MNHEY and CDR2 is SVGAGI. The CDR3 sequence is CASSSGRTGVEQYF. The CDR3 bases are TGTGCCAGCAGTTCCGGACGGACAGGGGTCGAGCAGTACTTC.

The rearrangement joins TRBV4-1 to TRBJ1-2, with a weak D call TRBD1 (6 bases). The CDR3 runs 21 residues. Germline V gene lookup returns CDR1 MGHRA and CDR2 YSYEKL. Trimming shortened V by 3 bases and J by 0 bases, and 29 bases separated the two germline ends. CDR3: CASSHHTYRAGESPANYGYTF. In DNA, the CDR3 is TGCGCCAGCAGCCATCATACCTATCGAGCAGGGGAATCACCAGCTAACTATGGCTACACCTTC.

CDR3 DNA sequence: TGTGCCAGCAGTTACTCTGCAGGGCCTGGAAACACCATATATTTT. It specifies CASSYSAGPGNTIYF. V and J are TRBV6-5 and TRBJ1-3; D may be TRBD1 (5 bases). CDR1 is MNHEY, CDR2 SVGAGI, per germline. This CDR3 contains 15 residues. V was shortened by 0 bases and J by 2 bases, with 8 bases between the two germline ends.

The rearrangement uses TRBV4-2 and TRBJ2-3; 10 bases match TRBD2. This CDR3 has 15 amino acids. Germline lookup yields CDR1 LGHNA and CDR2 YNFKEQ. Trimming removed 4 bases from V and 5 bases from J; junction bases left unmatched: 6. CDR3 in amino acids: CASSPLAGVGDTQYF. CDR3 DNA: TGTGCCAGCAGCCCGCTAGCGGGGGTCGGAGATACGCAGTATTTT.

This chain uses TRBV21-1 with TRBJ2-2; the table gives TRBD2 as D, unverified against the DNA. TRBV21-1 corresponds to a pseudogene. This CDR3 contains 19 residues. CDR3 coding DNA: TGTGCCAGCAGCAAAAGCGGGCTAGCGGGCGGGCTTAACACCGGGGAGCTGTTTTTT. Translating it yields CASSKSGLAGGLNTGELFF.

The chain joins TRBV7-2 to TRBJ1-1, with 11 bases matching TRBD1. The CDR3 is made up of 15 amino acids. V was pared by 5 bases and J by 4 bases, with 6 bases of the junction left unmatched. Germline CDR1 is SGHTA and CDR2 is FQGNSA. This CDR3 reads CASSITGTGGTEAFF. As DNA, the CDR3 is TGTGCCAGCAGCATAACCGGGACAGGGGGCACTGAAGCTTTCTTT.

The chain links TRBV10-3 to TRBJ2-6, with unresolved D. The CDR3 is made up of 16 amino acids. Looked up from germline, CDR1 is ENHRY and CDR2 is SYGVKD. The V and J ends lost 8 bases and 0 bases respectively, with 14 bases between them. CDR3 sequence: CAIPRQASSGANVLTF. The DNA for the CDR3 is TGTGCCATCCCCCGGCAGGCAAGCTCTGGGGCCAACGTCCTGACTTTC.